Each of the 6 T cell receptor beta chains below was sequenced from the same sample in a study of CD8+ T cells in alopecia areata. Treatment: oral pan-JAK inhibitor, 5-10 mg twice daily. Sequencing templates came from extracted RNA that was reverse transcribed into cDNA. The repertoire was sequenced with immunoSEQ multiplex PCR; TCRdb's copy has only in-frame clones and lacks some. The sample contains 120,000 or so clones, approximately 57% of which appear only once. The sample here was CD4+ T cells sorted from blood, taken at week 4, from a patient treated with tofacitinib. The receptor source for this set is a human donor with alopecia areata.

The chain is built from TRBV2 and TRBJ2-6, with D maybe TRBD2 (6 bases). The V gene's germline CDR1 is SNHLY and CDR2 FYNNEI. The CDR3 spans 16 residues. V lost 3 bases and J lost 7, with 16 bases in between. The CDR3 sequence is CASSEYGGVDANVLTF. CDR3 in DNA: TGTGCCAGCAGTGAGTACGGGGGAGTAGACGCCAACGTCCTGACTTTC.

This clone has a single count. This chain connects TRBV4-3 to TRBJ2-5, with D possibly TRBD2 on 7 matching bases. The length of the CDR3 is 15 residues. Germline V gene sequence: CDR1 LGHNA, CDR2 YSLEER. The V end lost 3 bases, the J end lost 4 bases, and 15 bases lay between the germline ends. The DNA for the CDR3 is TGCGCCAGCAGCCAGAGGGGGGGCGCCTTAGAGACCCAGTACTTC. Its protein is CASSQRGGALETQYF.

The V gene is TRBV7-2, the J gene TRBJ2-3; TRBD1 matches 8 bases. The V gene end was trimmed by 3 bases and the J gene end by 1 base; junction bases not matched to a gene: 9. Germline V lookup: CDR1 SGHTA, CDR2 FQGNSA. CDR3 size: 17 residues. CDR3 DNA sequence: TGTGCCAGCAGCTTGTCAGGGGGCGGTTTGCGCACAGATACGCAGTATTTT. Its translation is CASSLSGGGLRTDTQYF.

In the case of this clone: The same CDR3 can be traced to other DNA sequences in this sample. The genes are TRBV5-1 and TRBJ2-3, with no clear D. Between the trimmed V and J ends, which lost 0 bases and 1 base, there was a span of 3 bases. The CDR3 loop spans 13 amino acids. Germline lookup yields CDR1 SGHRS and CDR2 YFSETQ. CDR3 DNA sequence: TGCGCCAGCAGCTTGGGTGGCACAGATACGCAGTATTTT. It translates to CASSLGGTDTQYF.

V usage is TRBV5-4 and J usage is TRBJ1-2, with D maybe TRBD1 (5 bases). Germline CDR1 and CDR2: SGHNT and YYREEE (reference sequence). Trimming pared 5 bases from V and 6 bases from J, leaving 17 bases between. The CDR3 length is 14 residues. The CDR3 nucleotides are TGTGCCAGCAGGGTTACGGGACCAGACCATGGCTACACCTTC. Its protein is CASRVTGPDHGYTF.

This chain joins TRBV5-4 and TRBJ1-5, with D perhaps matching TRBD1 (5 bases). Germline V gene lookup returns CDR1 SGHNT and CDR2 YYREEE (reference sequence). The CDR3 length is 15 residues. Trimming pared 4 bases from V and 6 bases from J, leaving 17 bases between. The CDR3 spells CASSLQAGFGQPQHF. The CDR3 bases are TGTGCCAGCAGCCTACAGGCCGGGTTCGGTCAGCCCCAGCATTTT.